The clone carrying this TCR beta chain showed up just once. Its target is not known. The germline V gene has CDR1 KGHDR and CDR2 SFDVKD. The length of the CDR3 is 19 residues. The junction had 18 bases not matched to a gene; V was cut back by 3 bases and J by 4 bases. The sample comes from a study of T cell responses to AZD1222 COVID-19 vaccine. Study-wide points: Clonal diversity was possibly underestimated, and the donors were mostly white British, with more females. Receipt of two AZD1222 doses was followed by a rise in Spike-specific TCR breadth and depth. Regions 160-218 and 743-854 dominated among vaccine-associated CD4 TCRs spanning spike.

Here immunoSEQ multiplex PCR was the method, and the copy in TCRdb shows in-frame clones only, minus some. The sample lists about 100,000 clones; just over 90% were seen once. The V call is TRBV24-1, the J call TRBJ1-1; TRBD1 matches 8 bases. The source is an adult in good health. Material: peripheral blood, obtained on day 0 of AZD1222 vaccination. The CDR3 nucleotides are TGTGCCACCAGTGATCCCAACCCCGACAGGGGATATCGTGCCACTGAAGCTTTCTTT. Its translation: CATSDPNPDRGYRATEAFF.